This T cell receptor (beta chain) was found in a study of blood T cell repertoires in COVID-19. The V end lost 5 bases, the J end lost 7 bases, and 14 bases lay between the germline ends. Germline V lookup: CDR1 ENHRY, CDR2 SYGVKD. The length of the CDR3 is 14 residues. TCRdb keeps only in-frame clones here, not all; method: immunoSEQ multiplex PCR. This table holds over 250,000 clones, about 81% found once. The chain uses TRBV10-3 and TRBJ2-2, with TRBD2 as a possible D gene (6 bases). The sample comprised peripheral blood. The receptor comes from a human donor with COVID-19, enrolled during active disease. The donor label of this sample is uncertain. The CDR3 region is CAISPASDLGELFF. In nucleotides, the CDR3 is TGTGCCATCAGTCCCGCTAGCGACCTCGGGGAGCTGTTTTTT.